Below are 4 T cell receptor beta chains sequenced from a single sample in a study of post-analysis software for immune sequencing data. Study outcomes and limitations: There were a few TRBV segments more frequent in patients than controls, and TRBV5-6, TRBV5-1 and TRBV20-1 were among them.

These receptors' antigens are unknown. TCR beta cDNA libraries had unique molecular identifiers. TCRdb independently ran MiXCR on the PCR reads; one entry per CDR3 protein. The profile covers hundreds of thousands of distinct CDR3 sequences, with 53% appearing a single time and under 6% taken by the ten largest. The sequenced sample was blood. The receptors were sampled from a girl between 5 and 17 years old with multiple sclerosis.

CDR3 protein: CSAILDRSYEQYF. The CDR3 DNA follows: TGCAGTGCTATTCTGGACAGGAGCTACGAGCAGTACTTC. The rearrangement links TRBV20-1 to TRBJ2-7; TRBD1 agrees at 7 bases. The CDR3 sequence is 13 residues long. CDR1 and CDR2 (germline): DFQATT, SNEGSKA (reference sequence). The ends lost 4 bases at V and 3 bases at J; junction bases unmatched: 6.

The genes are TRBV7-6 and TRBJ1-5; D gene unclear. The CDR3 spans 16 residues. Germline values: CDR1 SGHVS, CDR2 FNYEAQ. Deletions cut 1 base from V and 1 base from J, with 11 bases between. The CDR3 spells CASSLGAAQSNQPQHF. The CDR3 region has the DNA TGTGCCAGCAGCTTAGGGGCAGCCCAGAGCAATCAGCCCCAGCATTTT.

This clonotype was seen a handful of times. This chain uses TRBV20-1 with TRBJ2-1, with D possibly being TRBD1 (6 bases). V was trimmed by 0 bases and J by 6 bases, leaving 12 bases between them. The CDR3 has 14 residues. Germline CDR1 is DFQATT and CDR2 is SNEGSKA (reference sequence). This CDR3 reads CSAREIQGSNEQFF. CDR3 nucleotides: TGCAGTGCTAGAGAGATACAGGGTTCCAATGAGCAGTTCTTC.

J is TRBJ2-1 and V is TRBV12-3 or TRBV12-4; TRBD1 aligns across 9 bases. V lost 2 bases, J lost 13 bases, and 6 bases stayed unmatched. The CDR3 runs 13 residues. CDR3 sequence: CASSLQQGAFQFF. CDR3 in DNA: TGTGCCAGCAGTTTACAACAGGGGGCATTTCAGTTCTTC.